This entry lists 20 T cell receptor beta chains sequenced from one sample in a study of radiotherapy plus CTLA-4 blockade in lung cancer. The repertoire was sequenced with immunoSEQ multiplex PCR; TCRdb's copy has only in-frame clones and lacks some. The sample lists 70,000 to 90,000 clones, around 87% occurring once. Source: peripheral blood, taken from a patient treated with radiotherapy plus ipilimumab. The source of these receptors is a human donor with non-small cell lung cancer who had stable disease on radiotherapy plus ipilimumab.

CDR3 nucleotides: TGTGCCAGCAGCTTAAGCTTTGCCCAGTACTTC. It codes for CASSLSFAQYF. This chain connects TRBV7-9 to TRBJ2-5; no clear D. Germline loops: CDR1 SEHNR, CDR2 FQNEAQ (reference sequence). V shed 2 bases and J shed 9 bases, with 7 bases lying between them. This CDR3 region has 11 residues.

This chain links TRBV28 with TRBJ1-5; TRBD1 might be the D (6 bases). The CDR3 runs to 15 residues. Germline V CDR1 and CDR2: MDHEN, SYDVKM. Trimming cost V 6 bases and J 0 bases, with 12 bases left between them. CDR3 sequence reads: CASSLQGFSNQPQHF. Written as DNA, the CDR3 is TGTGCCAGCAGCCTCCAGGGGTTTAGCAATCAGCCCCAGCATTTT.

This clone was recorded a few times. V is TRBV30 and J is TRBJ1-2, with 7 bases aligning to TRBD1. This CDR3 spans 13 amino acids. Germline CDR1 and CDR2: GTSNPN and SVGIG (reference sequence). Trimming at V came to 6 bases and at J to 8 bases, leaving 12 bases not matched to a gene. Here the CDR3 reads CACLRDRPFGYTF. In DNA form, the CDR3 reads TGTGCCTGTCTCCGGGACAGACCTTTCGGCTACACCTTC.

This chain joins TRBV30 and TRBJ1-5; D may be TRBD1 (5 bases). Trimming cost V 4 bases and J 4 bases, with 11 bases left between them. The germline V gene has CDR1 GTSNPN and CDR2 SVGIG (reference sequence). The CDR3 loop spans 13 amino acids. CDR3 in amino acids: CAWKGRLNQPQHF. CDR3 in DNA: TGTGCCTGGAAGGGACGGTTAAATCAGCCCCAGCATTTT.

V and J are TRBV15 and TRBJ2-7; TRBD2 agrees at 9 bases. This CDR3 spans 15 amino acids. V shed 0 bases, J shed 0 bases, and the junction held 0 bases outside the gene matches. Germline loops: CDR1 LNHNV, CDR2 YYDKDF (reference sequence). The CDR3 nucleotides are TGTGCCACCAGCAGAGATAGCGGGGGCTCCTACGAGCAGTACTTC. This encodes CATSRDSGGSYEQYF.

The rearrangement links TRBV2 to TRBJ2-1; D call uncertain. The CDR3 sequence is 11 residues long. The ends were cut back, 6 bases at V and 7 bases at J, with 7 bases in the middle. Germline CDR1 is SNHLY and CDR2 is FYNNEI. CDR3 DNA sequence: TGTGCCAGCAGGGATCAAAATGAGCAGTTCTTC. Residues: CASRDQNEQFF. Complete variable domain (other parts from reference TRBV2 and TRBJ2-1): EPEVTQTPSHQVTQMGQEVILRCVPISNHLYFYWYRQILGQKVEFLVSFYNNEISEKSEIFDDQFSVERPDGSNFTLKIRSTKLEDSAMYFCASRDQNEQFFGPGTRLTVL.

The CDR3 DNA reads TGTGCCAGTAACCAAGGGAACACTGAAGCTTTCTTT. Its protein product is CASNQGNTEAFF. The genes are TRBV19 and TRBJ1-1; no clear D gene. Trimming took off 7 bases at V and 1 base at J, with 7 bases between the two ends. This CDR3 has 12 residues. Germline CDR1 reads LNHDA; CDR2 reads SQIVND (reference sequence).

This chain joins TRBV28 and TRBJ2-4, with D possibly TRBD1 on 6 matching bases. The CDR3 runs to 14 residues. Germline V gives CDR1 MDHEN, CDR2 SYDVKM. V was clipped by 4 bases and J by 8 bases, with 15 bases between them. In DNA, the CDR3 is TGTGCCAGCAGTTCCTCGGCAGGGGTCGACATTCAGTACTTC. Translation: CASSSSAGVDIQYF.

V gene TRBV13 combines with J gene TRBJ2-4; perhaps TRBD1 as D (6 bases). V lost 3 bases and J lost 0, with 18 bases in between. The CDR3 has 18 residues. Germline CDR1 and CDR2: PRHDT and FYEKMQ (reference sequence). In DNA, the CDR3 is TGTGCCAGCAGCTTTGGACAGAAGGGGTTTCTAGCCAAAAACATTCAGTACTTC. Its translation: CASSFGQKGFLAKNIQYF. The full variable domain, with the rest looked up from reference TRBV13 and TRBJ2-4, is AAGVIQSPRHLIKEKRETATLKCYPIPRHDTVYWYQQGPGQDPQFLISFYEKMQSDKGSIPDRFSAQQFSDYHSELNMSSLELGDSALYFCASSFGQKGFLAKNIQYFGAGTRLSVL.

The V and J genes are TRBV14 and TRBJ2-1; a possible D gene is TRBD1 (6 bases). This CDR3 is built from 15 residues. V was pared by 3 bases and J by 6 bases, with 15 bases between. CDR1 and CDR2 (germline): SGHDN, FVKESK. This chain's CDR3 is CASSHYRVRPNEQFF. The CDR3 region has the DNA TGTGCCAGCAGCCATTACAGGGTGCGCCCCAATGAGCAGTTCTTC.

The CDR3 DNA follows: TGCGCCAGCAGCCAAGACTTCTATGGCTACACCTTC. This gives the protein CASSQDFYGYTF. V usage is TRBV4-1 and J usage is TRBJ1-2; D is unclear. Trimming pared 0 bases from V and 4 bases from J, leaving 3 bases between. The CDR3 is 12 amino acids. The germline gives CDR1 MGHRA, CDR2 YSYEKL.

This clone was detected once. The chain couples TRBV19 to TRBJ1-2, with 9 bases that match TRBD1. The CDR3 totals 13 residues. Germline trimming cut 5 bases from V and 6 bases from J; bases unmatched to any gene: 4. Germline CDR1 and CDR2: LNHDA and SQIVND (reference sequence). In nucleotides, the CDR3 is TGTGCCAGTAGTGTGAGACAGGGGGATGGCTACACCTTC. Its translation is CASSVRQGDGYTF.

This clone was counted a few times. The chain links TRBV27 to TRBJ2-7; 11 bases align to TRBD2. Germline V gene sequence: CDR1 MNHEY, CDR2 SMNVEV (reference sequence). V shed 0 bases and J 4 bases; nucleotides not matched to a gene: 17. This CDR3 region has 20 residues. The CDR3: CASSLSPPGSGRALRYEQYF. The CDR3 bases are TGTGCCAGCAGTTTATCGCCCCCGGGTAGCGGGAGGGCCTTGCGTTACGAGCAGTACTTC.

This chain joins TRBV5-1 and TRBJ1-1; the match to TRBD1 covers 9 bases. The CDR3 sequence is 15 residues long. Trimming at V came to 7 bases and at J to 8 bases, leaving 15 bases not matched to a gene. The V gene's germline CDR1 is SGHRS and CDR2 YFSETQ. CDR3 bases: TGCGCCAGCTCAAAGACCACAGGGGGCAATCTCGAAGCTTTCTTT. It specifies CASSKTTGGNLEAFF.

A note on this clone: The sample contains more than one DNA sequence encoding this CDR3. V is TRBV29-1 and J is TRBJ1-1, with 10 bases that match TRBD1. V dropped 6 bases and J dropped 5; count of bases not matched to a gene: 6. This CDR3 has 13 amino acids. Germline CDR1 and CDR2: SQVTM and ANQGSEA. This CDR3 is CSVRTGGSTEAFF. The CDR3 DNA reads as TGCAGCGTCAGGACAGGGGGTAGTACTGAAGCTTTCTTT.

This clone was observed a single time. V gene TRBV7-9 combines with J gene TRBJ2-5, with D maybe TRBD2 (5 bases). Per germline, CDR1 SEHNR and CDR2 FQNEAQ (reference sequence). The CDR3 is 13 residues long. V lost 3 bases and J 4 bases, leaving 9 bases between the germline ends. CDR3 sequence (DNA): TGTGCCAGCAGCTTTGGCGCGGGAGAGACCCAGTACTTC. It specifies CASSFGAGETQYF.

This clone was seen a handful of times. V and J are TRBV5-4 and TRBJ1-4; D perhaps matches TRBD1 (5 bases). The CDR3 length is 15 residues. Trimming took off 0 bases at V and 8 bases at J, with 14 bases between the two ends. The germline CDR1 and CDR2 sequences are SGHNT and YYREEE (reference sequence). CDR3 sequence reads: CASSLGGQGGEKLFF. The CDR3 coding sequence is TGTGCCAGCAGCTTGGGCGGGCAGGGAGGCGAAAAACTGTTTTTT.

The chain carries TRBV2 and TRBJ1-5; maybe TRBD1 (6 bases). V lost 2 bases to trimming and J lost 3 bases, with 14 bases between them. The CDR3 length is 16 residues. Germline values: CDR1 SNHLY, CDR2 FYNNEI. This CDR3 is CASSESGAANNQPQHF. The CDR3 DNA sequence: TGTGCCAGCAGTGAATCAGGGGCAGCCAACAATCAGCCCCAGCATTTT.

The V gene is TRBV5-4, the J gene TRBJ1-2; 9 nucleotides agree with TRBD1. The germline gives CDR1 SGHNT, CDR2 YYREEE (reference sequence). J was trimmed by 8 bases and V by 3 bases; bases with no gene match: 2. This CDR3 has 12 residues. The CDR3 protein is CASSWTGVGYTF. The CDR3 coding sequence is TGTGCCAGCAGCTGGACAGGGGTAGGCTACACCTTC.

The gene calls are TRBV30 and TRBJ2-2; D unclear. This CDR3 has 16 residues. Per the germline V gene, CDR1 is GTSNPN and CDR2 is SVGIG (reference sequence). Deletions cut 0 bases from V and 5 bases from J, with 16 bases between. CDR3 bases: TGTGCCTGGAGTGTAATCAGAACAGATCTGACCGGGGAGCTGTTTTTT. It encodes CAWSVIRTDLTGELFF.